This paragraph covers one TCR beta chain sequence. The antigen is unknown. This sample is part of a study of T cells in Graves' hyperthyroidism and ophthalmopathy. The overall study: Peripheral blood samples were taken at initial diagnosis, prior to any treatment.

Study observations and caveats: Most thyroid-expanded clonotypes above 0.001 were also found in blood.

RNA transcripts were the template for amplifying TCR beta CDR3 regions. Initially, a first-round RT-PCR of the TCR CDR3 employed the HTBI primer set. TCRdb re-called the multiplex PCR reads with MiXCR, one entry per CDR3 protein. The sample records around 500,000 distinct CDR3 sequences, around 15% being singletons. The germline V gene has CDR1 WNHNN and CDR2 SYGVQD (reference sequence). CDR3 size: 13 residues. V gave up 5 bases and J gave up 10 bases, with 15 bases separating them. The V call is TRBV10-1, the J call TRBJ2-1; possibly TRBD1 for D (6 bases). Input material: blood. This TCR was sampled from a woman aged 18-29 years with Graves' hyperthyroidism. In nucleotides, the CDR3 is TGCGCCAGCAGTCAGGGTATGGGGGCCGAGCAGTTCTTC. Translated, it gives CASSQGMGAEQFF.